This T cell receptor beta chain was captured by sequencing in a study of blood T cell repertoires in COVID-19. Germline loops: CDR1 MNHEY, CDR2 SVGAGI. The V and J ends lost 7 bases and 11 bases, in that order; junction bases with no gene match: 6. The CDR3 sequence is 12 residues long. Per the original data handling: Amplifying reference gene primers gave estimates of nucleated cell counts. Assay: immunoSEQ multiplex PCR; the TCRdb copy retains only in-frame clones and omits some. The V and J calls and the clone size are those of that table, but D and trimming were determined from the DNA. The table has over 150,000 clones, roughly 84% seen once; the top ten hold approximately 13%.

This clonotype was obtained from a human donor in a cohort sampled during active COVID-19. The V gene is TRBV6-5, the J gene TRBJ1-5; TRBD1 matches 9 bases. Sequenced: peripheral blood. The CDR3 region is CASKGQGASQHF. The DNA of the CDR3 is TGTGCCAGCAAGGGACAGGGAGCGTCCCAGCATTTT.